The next 10 T cell receptor beta chains were all read from a single sample in a study of immune characterization of retroperitoneal liposarcoma (dated by TCRdb to the late 2010s). Libraries were made using PCR. The listed sequencing device is NextSeq 500. TCRdb itself trimmed the public reads at Q25 with fastp, ran MiXCR and retained productive beta chains. Rows merge per CDR3 protein into single entries with the most common DNA and genes. The sample table lists roughly 20,000 distinct CDR3 sequences, approximately 35% of them with a count of one. Of the sample, 6.5% to 8% is held by the ten largest clones. Sample: blood. The receptors stem from a male donor with retroperitoneal liposarcoma.

The chain links TRBV6-2 or TRBV6-3 to TRBJ1-5; D call uncertain. The CDR3 totals 12 residues. Per germline, CDR1 MNHEY and CDR2 SVGEGT. V lost 6 bases and J lost 9, with 12 bases in between. The CDR3 sequence is CASRRPEGPQHF. The CDR3 nucleotides are TGTGCCAGCAGACGCCCCGAGGGGCCCCAGCATTTT.

The chain is built from TRBV6-1 and TRBJ1-1, with a tentative D call TRBD1 (5 bases). CDR1 MNHNS and CDR2 SASEGT come from the germline V gene. V was pared by 0 bases and J by 10 bases, with 18 bases between. The CDR3 runs 15 residues. Written as DNA, the CDR3 is TGTGCCAGCAGTGAAGCGGCAGCTACCCAGGGTGTAGCTTTCTTT. Translated, it gives CASSEAAATQGVAFF.

This clonotype has at least ten counts. This chain joins TRBV7-6 and TRBJ2-1, with 12 bases identical to TRBD1. The CDR3 covers 16 residues. With 3 bases clipped from V and 9 bases from J, the junction kept 9 bases outside the gene matches. Germline CDR1 and CDR2: SGHVS and FNYEAQ. CDR3 nucleotide sequence: TGTGCCAGCAGCTTGGAACCGGGACAGGGGGCTTTTGAGCAGTTCTTC. It specifies CASSLEPGQGAFEQFF.

This clonotype was detected ten times or more. CDR3 sequence reads: CASSYILLAGGPKTQYF. CDR3 sequence (DNA): TGTGCCAGCAGTTACATCCTTCTAGCGGGGGGGCCAAAGACCCAGTACTTC. The rearrangement joins TRBV6-6 to TRBJ2-1; 12 nucleotides agree with TRBD2. The end of the DNA fits TRBJ2-5 better, so the J call may be wrong. Germline V gene lookup returns CDR1 MNHNY and CDR2 SVGAGI (reference sequence). CDR3 size: 17 residues.

The gene calls are TRBV6-1 and TRBJ2-2; perhaps TRBD2 as D (6 bases). The CDR3 has 15 residues. The V gene lost 6 bases and the J gene lost 3 bases, with 14 bases spanning the gap. The V gene's germline CDR1 is MNHNS and CDR2 SASEGT. CDR3 coding DNA: TGTGCCAGCAGGAATGCCCAGCGGGACACCGGGGAGCTGTTTTTT. This encodes CASRNAQRDTGELFF.

The chain carries TRBV27 and TRBJ2-3, with 12 bases aligning to TRBD2. Germline assignment: CDR1 MNHEY and CDR2 SMNVEV (reference sequence). The CDR3 sequence is 16 residues long. With 3 bases clipped from V and 3 bases from J, the junction kept 4 bases outside the gene matches. As DNA, the CDR3 is TGTGCCAGCAGTTTGACTAGCGGGAGCTTAACAGATACGCAGTATTTT. It specifies CASSLTSGSLTDTQYF.

This clonotype is large by share. The chain joins TRBV6-6 to TRBJ2-5, with unresolved D. CDR1 is MNHNY and CDR2 is SVGAGI in the germline V gene (reference sequence). The CDR3 covers 14 residues. Trimming removed 2 bases at V and 2 bases at J, with 9 bases between. Written as DNA, the CDR3 is TGTGCCAGCAGTTACGGCCTAGGACAAGAGACCCAGTACTTC. Its translation is CASSYGLGQETQYF.

The chain links TRBV11-2 to TRBJ2-2; D gene unclear. Germline V lookup: CDR1 SGHAT, CDR2 FQNNGV. The CDR3 has 13 amino acids. V lost 2 bases to trimming and J lost 7 bases, with 8 bases between them. The CDR3 here is CASSLRWVGELFF. DNA for the CDR3: TGTGCCAGCAGCTTACGATGGGTCGGGGAGCTGTTTTTT.

This chain links TRBV7-2 with TRBJ2-5; D perhaps matches TRBD2 (5 bases). Germline V gives CDR1 SGHTA, CDR2 FQGNSA. The CDR3 is 12 residues long. V was trimmed by 6 bases and J by 4 bases, leaving 9 bases between them. The CDR3 DNA sequence: TGTGCCAGCAGAGGAGGCGGAGAGACCCAGTACTTC. Translated: CASRGGGETQYF.

V is TRBV7-2 and J is TRBJ2-5; TRBD2 might be the D (6 bases). Germline CDR1 SGHTA, CDR2 FQGNSA. Deletions cut 1 base from V and 6 bases from J, with 18 bases between. CDR3 size: 16 residues. This CDR3 reads CASSLDLSSGGKTQYF. The DNA of the CDR3 is TGTGCCAGCAGCTTAGACTTGTCTAGTGGCGGGAAGACCCAGTACTTC.